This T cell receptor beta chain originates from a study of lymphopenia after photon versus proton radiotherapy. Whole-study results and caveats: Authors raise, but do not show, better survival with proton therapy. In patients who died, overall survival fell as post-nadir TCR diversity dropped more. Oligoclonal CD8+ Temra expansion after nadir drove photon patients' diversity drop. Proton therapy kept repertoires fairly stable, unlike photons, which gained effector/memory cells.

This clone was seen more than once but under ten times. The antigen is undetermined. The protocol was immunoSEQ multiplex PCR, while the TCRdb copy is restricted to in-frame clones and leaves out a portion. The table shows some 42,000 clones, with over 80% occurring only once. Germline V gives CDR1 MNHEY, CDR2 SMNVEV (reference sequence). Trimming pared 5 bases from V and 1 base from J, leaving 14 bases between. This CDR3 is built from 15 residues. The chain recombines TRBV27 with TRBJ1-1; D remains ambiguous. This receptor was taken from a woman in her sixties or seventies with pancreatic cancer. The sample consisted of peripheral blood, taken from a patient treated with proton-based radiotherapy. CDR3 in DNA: TGTGCCAGCAGTACTCTAGACCGGCGGAACACTGAAGCTTTCTTT. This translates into CASSTLDRRNTEAFF.